Shown below are 16 T cell receptor beta chains from a single sample sequenced in a study of cytomegalovirus exposure and HLA in healthy donors. Researchers ran the PCR with 60 Vbeta and 13 Jbeta primers. The repertoire was sequenced with immunoSEQ multiplex PCR; TCRdb's copy has only in-frame clones and lacks some. The ten most abundant clones cover more than 2% of a sample with about 58,000 clones. Sequencing input: PBMCs. The origin of the receptors is a woman aged 18 to 35 in good health and CMV-seronegative.

V and J are TRBV6-5 and TRBJ1-3; D might be TRBD1 (5 bases). V lost 5 bases and J 4 bases, leaving 15 bases between the germline ends. The CDR3 is 15 amino acids. The germline gives CDR1 MNHEY, CDR2 SVGAGI. The CDR3: CASSAPGLGGNTIYF. The CDR3 bases are TGTGCCAGCAGTGCACCGGGACTAGGAGGAAACACCATATATTTT.

The rearrangement uses TRBV18 and TRBJ2-2; 8 bases are shared with TRBD1. Per germline, CDR1 KGHSH and CDR2 LQKENI. CDR3 size: 17 residues. The V and J ends lost 0 bases and 6 bases, in that order; junction bases with no gene match: 9. In DNA form, the CDR3 reads TGTGCCAGCTCACCACCGGACAGGGCCACCATCCCCGGGGAGCTGTTTTTT. The encoded protein is CASSPPDRATIPGELFF.

The chain carries TRBV30 and TRBJ1-1, with D unclear. There are 12 residues in the CDR3. With 3 bases removed from V and 3 bases from J, the gap between germline ends came to 8 bases. Germline lookup yields CDR1 GTSNPN and CDR2 SVGIG (reference sequence). As DNA, the CDR3 is TGTGCCTGGAGCCTCGTCGACACTGAAGCTTTCTTT. It codes for CAWSLVDTEAFF. Combining the CDR3 with reference TRBV30 and TRBJ1-1 gives the whole variable domain SQTIHQWPATLVQPVGSPLSLECTVEGTSNPNLYWYRQAAGRGLQLLFYSVGIGQISSEVPQNLSASRPQDRQFILSSKKLLLSDSGFYLCAWSLVDTEAFFGQGTRLTVV.

The V gene is TRBV2, the J gene TRBJ1-1, with 7 bases aligning to TRBD1. The ends lost 11 bases at V and 6 bases at J; junction bases unmatched: 6. Germline V gene lookup returns CDR1 SNHLY and CDR2 FYNNEI. The CDR3 covers 11 residues. The DNA of the CDR3 is TGTGCCGTTCAGGGGGACTCTGAAGCTTTCTTT. Its translation: CAVQGDSEAFF.

The chain is built from TRBV29-1 and TRBJ2-3; D might be TRBD1 (6 bases). Deletions cut 3 bases from V and 0 bases from J, with 13 bases between. This CDR3 has 15 amino acids. Germline-derived CDR1 and CDR2 are SQVTM and ANQGSEA. CDR3 sequence: CSVDRTANSTDTQYF. The CDR3 DNA follows: TGCAGCGTTGATAGGACAGCTAATAGCACAGATACGCAGTATTTT.

Concerning this clone: One end of the junction fails to match germline, which may point to a read error. This same CDR3 is encoded by further DNA sequences in the sample. This rearrangement joins TRBV12-5 to TRBJ1-6, with a possible D match to TRBD1 (6 bases). This CDR3 comprises 16 residues. CDR1 and CDR2 (germline): LGHNT, FRNRAP. The CDR3 DNA reads as TGTGCTAGTGGTTTGTTTCCGGGACAAACAAATTCACCCCTACACTTT. Amino acids: CASGLFPGQTNSPLHF.

The V call is TRBV2, the J call TRBJ2-1, with D perhaps matching TRBD2 (5 bases). Trimming took 7 bases from V and 9 from J, leaving 13 bases between them. The CDR3 spans 12 residues. Germline CDR1 SNHLY, CDR2 FYNNEI. CDR3 coding DNA: TGTGCCAGCAATCCCTTTGAGGGTGAGCAGTTCTTC. Encoded protein: CASNPFEGEQFF.

The rearrangement uses TRBV5-1 and TRBJ1-6; possibly TRBD1 for D (6 bases). CDR1 and CDR2 (germline): SGHRS, YFSETQ. The CDR3 contains 15 residues. Trimming removed 4 bases at V and 7 bases at J, with 15 bases between. In DNA, the CDR3 is TGCGCCAGCAGCCCAACGGGACACCCGAATTCACCCCTCCACTTT. This translates into CASSPTGHPNSPLHF.

This sequence joins TRBV5-6 and TRBJ2-7, with D perhaps matching TRBD2 (6 bases). Germline V lookup: CDR1 SGHDT, CDR2 YYEEEE. Trimming took 2 bases from V and 2 from J, leaving 14 bases between them. This CDR3 region has 15 residues. CDR3 sequence reads: CASSFSPGSAYEQYF. The CDR3 bases are TGTGCCAGCAGCTTTTCTCCCGGGAGCGCCTACGAGCAGTACTTC.

The gene calls are TRBV7-2 and TRBJ2-7, with D unclear. CDR1 is SGHTA, CDR2 FQGNSA, per germline. Trimming took off 1 base at V and 2 bases at J, with 9 bases between the two ends. CDR3 length equals 14 residues. The CDR3: CASSLGGATYEQYF. CDR3 sequence (DNA): TGTGCCAGCAGCTTAGGAGGCGCCACCTACGAGCAGTACTTC.

The genes are TRBV4-1 and TRBJ1-1, with D possibly TRBD1 on 5 matching bases. Germline assignment: CDR1 MGHRA and CDR2 YSYEKL. This CDR3 comprises 13 residues. Trimming cost V 1 base and J 5 bases, with 8 bases left between them. The CDR3 protein is CASSQAGRTEAFF. CDR3 in DNA: TGCGCCAGCAGCCAAGCAGGGAGGACTGAAGCTTTCTTT.

In DNA, the CDR3 is TGTGCCAGCAGCTTAGGTTGGACAGGGGATACCTACGAGCAGTACTTC. Encoded protein: CASSLGWTGDTYEQYF. This sequence joins TRBV11-2 and TRBJ2-7, with TRBD1 matching 9 bases. The CDR3 totals 16 residues. V lost 1 base to trimming and J lost 2 bases; unmatched junction nucleotides: 6. Germline loops: CDR1 SGHAT, CDR2 FQNNGV.

The CDR3: CASSAGQGLGYTF. The CDR3, as DNA: TGTGCCAGCAGCGCGGGACAGGGGCTTGGCTACACCTTC. The gene calls are TRBV9 and TRBJ1-2; 10 nucleotides line up with TRBD1. V lost 3 bases, J lost 7 bases, and 3 bases stayed unmatched. The V gene's germline CDR1 is SGDLS and CDR2 YYNGEE. There are 13 residues in the CDR3.

The genes are TRBV18 and TRBJ2-5, with D perhaps matching TRBD1 (5 bases). Germline V gene lookup returns CDR1 KGHSH and CDR2 LQKENI. The CDR3 length is 16 residues. Trimming stripped 3 bases from V and 1 base from J, with 15 bases between. The CDR3 bases are TGTGCCAGCTCACCGGGCAGGGAAGCTTTCCAAGAGACCCAGTACTTC. Translated, it gives CASSPGREAFQETQYF.

The V and J genes are TRBV7-9 and TRBJ2-2, with D perhaps matching TRBD2 (5 bases). CDR3 size: 17 residues. Per the germline V gene, CDR1 is SEHNR and CDR2 is FQNEAQ (reference sequence). The germline V and J ends were trimmed by 2 bases and 6 bases, with 19 bases remaining between them. In nucleotides, the CDR3 is TGTGCCAGCAGCTTAACGCCCGCGGCTAGCTTCCCCGGGGAGCTGTTTTTT. Translation: CASSLTPAASFPGELFF.

The gene calls are TRBV6-6 and TRBJ1-1; D gene ambiguous. Germline V gives CDR1 MNHNY, CDR2 SVGAGI (reference sequence). The V gene lost 5 bases and the J gene lost 3 bases, with 4 bases spanning the gap. The CDR3 is made up of 11 amino acids. Written as DNA, the CDR3 is TGTGCCAGCAGTGCGGACACTGAAGCTTTCTTT. Its translation: CASSADTEAFF.